This T cell receptor beta chain was sequenced during a study of T cell responses to AZD1222 COVID-19 vaccine. The CDR3 spans 11 residues. CDR1 and CDR2 from the germline V gene are SGHKS and YYEKEE (reference sequence). Trimming took off 4 bases at V and 5 bases at J, with 6 bases between the two ends. Second-dose intervals of approximately 4 or approximately 12 weeks were pooled. The repertoire was sequenced with immunoSEQ multiplex PCR; TCRdb's copy has only in-frame clones and lacks some. The sample records about 180,000 clones, approximately 90% being singletons. This clone has only one observation.

The sequence derives from an adult who received the AZD1222 COVID-19 vaccine. The sample in question was peripheral blood, obtained 28 days after the second AZD1222 dose. The genes are TRBV5-5 and TRBJ2-5; no definite D call. The DNA for the CDR3 is TGTGCCAGCAGCGTCGGGGAGACCCAGTACTTC. Its translation is CASSVGETQYF.